These T cell receptor beta chains were read from a single sample in a study of blood T cells in healthy people across ages. TCRdb reprocessed the 5' RACE reads with MiXCR, giving one entry per CDR3 protein. The sample holds approximately 780,000 distinct CDR3 sequences, roughly 24% seen once. These sequences were also reported in another study, on T cells of mothers and their children.

Sequenced: blood. These receptors were taken from a boy younger than 18 in good health. Each CDR3 is given with its conserved first and last residue. D genes are given only for firm matches. For some rows the clone size is stated as once, few or many, or as a class when expanded; others skip it.

cdr3_nt cdr3_aa cdr3_length d_call j_call v_call clone_size
TGTGCCAGCAGCAAGTGGACAGGGGACCGCGAAAAACTGTTTTTT CASSKWTGDREKLFF 15 TRBD1 TRBJ1-4 TRBV28 few
TGTGCCAGCAGTTTACAGGGGGGCGACACCGGGGAGCTGTTTTTT CASSLQGGDTGELFF 15 - TRBJ2-2 TRBV28 few
TGCGCCAGCAGCCAACCCGGGATCTCCGATGGCTACACCTTC CASSQPGISDGYTF 14 - TRBJ1-2 TRBV4-1 few
TGCAGTGCTCCCCGAGACGGCAGCTCCTACGAGCAGTACTTC CSAPRDGSSYEQYF 14 - TRBJ2-7 TRBV20-1 few
TGTGCCAGCAGAATTGGGACTAGACCCTACGAGCAGTACTTC CASRIGTRPYEQYF 14 TRBD2 TRBJ2-7 TRBV6-5 -
TGTGCCAGCAGCCAAGATAATCGGGGTGAAGCTTTCTTT CASSQDNRGEAFF 13 - TRBJ1-1 TRBV3-1 few
TGTGCCAGCAGCCAATGGGAGGGCGGGACTGAAGCTTTCTTT CASSQWEGGTEAFF 14 - TRBJ1-1 TRBV16 -
TGTGCCACCAGTGCCCTGGGGCGCCAGCAGTTCTTC CATSALGRQQFF 12 - TRBJ2-1 TRBV24-1 -
TGTGCCACCAGTGACGGAGACAGGGGCAATGAGCAGTTCTTC CATSDGDRGNEQFF 14 TRBD1 TRBJ2-1 TRBV24-1 few
TGTGCCAGCAGTTCTAGGAGCCTAGGCTCTGGGAGGCCGGCCAACGAGCAGTACTTC CASSSRSLGSGRPANEQYF 19 - TRBJ2-7 TRBV27 -
TGCGCCAGCAGACCCAGTGGCTCTCGTGGCCTGGATACGCAGTATTTT CASRPSGSRGLDTQYF 16 - TRBJ2-3 TRBV4-1 few
TGTGCCAGCAGTTATAACAGGGGAGAGACCCAGTACTTC CASSYNRGETQYF 13 TRBD1 TRBJ2-5 TRBV6-4 -
TGCAGTGCTAGAGGGACAGGGGGCGGCACAGATACGCAGTATTTT CSARGTGGGTDTQYF 15 TRBD1 TRBJ2-3 TRBV20-1 few
TGTACCACCAGTGAGCGAGTAGGGTGGGACCGGACCATGAAAGAGACCCAGTACTTC CTTSERVGWDRTMKETQYF 19 - TRBJ2-5 TRBV24-1 -
TGTGCCAGCACCCGGGCAGGGACGGAGACCCAGTACTTC CASTRAGTETQYF 13 - TRBJ2-5 TRBV12-3/TRBV12-4 few
TGTGCCAGCAGGGAAGCGAGTAGCACTGAAGCTTTCTTT CASREASSTEAFF 13 - TRBJ1-1 TRBV28 -
TGCGCCAGCTCCTGGGACACCTCCTCACCCCTCCACTTT CASSWDTSSPLHF 13 - TRBJ1-6 TRBV5-1 -
TGTGCCAGCAGCGGAGGAGCACGATGGGACACCGGGGAGCTGTTTTTT CASSGGARWDTGELFF 16 - TRBJ2-2 TRBV9 -
TGTGCCAGCCAAAATCAGGGGGGCACTGAAGCTTTCTTT CASQNQGGTEAFF 13 TRBD1 TRBJ1-1 TRBV6-5 -
TGCAGTGCTAGAGATGGCTTCGGGAACGAGGAGACCCAGTACTTC CSARDGFGNEETQYF 15 - TRBJ2-5 TRBV20-1 many
TGTGCCAGCAGTTTATCAGGGGGCAATCAGCCCCAGCATTTT CASSLSGGNQPQHF 14 - TRBJ1-5 TRBV27 many
TGTGCCAGCAGTTACTTTGGTTTGGGAACTAATGAAAAACTGTTTTTT CASSYFGLGTNEKLFF 16 - TRBJ1-4 TRBV6-6 -
TGTGCCATCAGTGGGGACTGGGACTATGGCTACACCTTC CAISGDWDYGYTF 13 - TRBJ1-2 TRBV10-3 few
TGCAGTGCTAGAGCTTATATAGCGGGAGGTACGCAGTATTTT CSARAYIAGGTQYF 14 TRBD2 TRBJ2-3 TRBV20-1 -
TGTGCCATCTCAAGCGGGGCGAACACCGGGGAGCTGTTTTTT CAISSGANTGELFF 14 TRBD2 TRBJ2-2 TRBV10-3 few
TGTGCCAGCAGCAAGCCCCATTGGGACACTATTTTC CASSKPHWDTIF 12 - TRBJ2-5 TRBV21-1 -
TGTGCCAGCAGTCCCCGACGGACGGGCCTTCGGCAGTACTTC CASSPRRTGLRQYF 14 - TRBJ2-7 TRBV12-3/TRBV12-4 -
TGTGCCAGCAGCCTCAGCGGGGGGCCTACCGGGGAGCTGTTTTTT CASSLSGGPTGELFF 15 TRBD2 TRBJ2-2 TRBV6-6 -
TGTGCCAGCAGCGTAGGTGGGACGGCGAACACTGAAGCTTTCTTT CASSVGGTANTEAFF 15 - TRBJ1-1 TRBV9 many
TGTGCCAGCATGGGTTTGGGGACACCATATAGCAATCAGCCCCAGCATTTT CASMGLGTPYSNQPQHF 17 - TRBJ1-5 TRBV6-1 -
TGCGCCAGCAGTTCGGGGATCCTCCCCCCCCACGAGCAGTACTTC CASSSGILPPHEQYF 15 - TRBJ2-7 TRBV4-1 -
TGTGCCAGCAGTAACTCAGACTATGGCTACACCTTC CASSNSDYGYTF 12 - TRBJ1-2 TRBV6-2/TRBV6-3 few
TGTGCCAGCAGCTCATCCGGCTGGGGGGCGCGGGATGGTGGCTACACCTTC CASSSSGWGARDGGYTF 17 - TRBJ1-2 TRBV7-8 -
TGTGCCAGTAGTATTCTCGGGACTAGCGGGGGGGCCACAGATACGCAGTATTTT CASSILGTSGGATDTQYF 18 TRBD2 TRBJ2-3 TRBV19 few
TGCGCCAGCAGCTTGTCTAGCGGGGCGCTCTACGAGCAGTACTTC CASSLSSGALYEQYF 15 TRBD2 TRBJ2-7 TRBV5-1 -
TGCAGTGCCACGGGACCACTAGACATTCAGTACTTC CSATGPLDIQYF 12 - TRBJ2-4 TRBV20-1 -
TGTGCCAGCAGCTTAGTCGCGGGGGCCATCACAGATACGCAGTATTTT CASSLVAGAITDTQYF 16 - TRBJ2-3 TRBV7-9 -
TGCAGTGCTAGTGGGCGGACTAGCGGGGGGCCCTACGAGCAGTACTTC CSASGRTSGGPYEQYF 16 TRBD2 TRBJ2-7 TRBV20-1 -
TGCAGCGTTGAAGAAAGGGATAGCCCCTACGAGCAGTACTTC CSVEERDSPYEQYF 14 - TRBJ2-7 TRBV29-1 once
TGTGCCAGCAGGCGCGGGCCCTCGTCTGATACGCAGTATTTT CASRRGPSSDTQYF 14 - TRBJ2-3 TRBV12-3/TRBV12-4 few
TGCGCCAGCAGCTTAGGGGACAGACACACCGGGGAGCTGTTTTTT CASSLGDRHTGELFF 15 TRBD1 TRBJ2-2 TRBV5-1 few
TGCGCCAGCAGCCTCGGGACCCCGGGAGGAGAGCAGTTCTTC CASSLGTPGGEQFF 14 TRBD2 TRBJ2-1 TRBV4-1 many
TGTGCCAGCAGCCAAAAGGGACTGTTTGGAGAGACCCAGTACTTC CASSQKGLFGETQYF 15 - TRBJ2-5 TRBV11-2 -
TGTGCCAGCAGTTTATCAACCGGGACAGGGGAATTGCCCCACTTGGCCTATAATTCACCCCTCCACTTT CASSLSTGTGELPHLAYNSPLHF 23 TRBD1 TRBJ1-6 TRBV27 few
TGTGCCAGCAGTTACAGAAGCTATGGCTACACCTTC CASSYRSYGYTF 12 - TRBJ1-2 TRBV27 -